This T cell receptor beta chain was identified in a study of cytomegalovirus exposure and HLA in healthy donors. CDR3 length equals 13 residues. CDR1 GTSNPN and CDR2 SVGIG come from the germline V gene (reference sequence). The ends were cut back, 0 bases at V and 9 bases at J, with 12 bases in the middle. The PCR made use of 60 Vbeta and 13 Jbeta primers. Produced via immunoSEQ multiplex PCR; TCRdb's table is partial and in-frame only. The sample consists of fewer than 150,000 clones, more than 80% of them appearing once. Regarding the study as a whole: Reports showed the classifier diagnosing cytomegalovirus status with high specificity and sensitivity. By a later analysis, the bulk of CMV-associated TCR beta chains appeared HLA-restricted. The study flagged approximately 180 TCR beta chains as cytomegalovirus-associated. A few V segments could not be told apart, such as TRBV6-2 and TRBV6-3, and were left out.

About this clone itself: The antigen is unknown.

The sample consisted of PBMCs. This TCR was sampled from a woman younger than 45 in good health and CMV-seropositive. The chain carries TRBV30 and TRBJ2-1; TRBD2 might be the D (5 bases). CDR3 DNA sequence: TGTGCCTGGAGTGTACCCGGGGTAGGTGAGCAGTTCTTC. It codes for CAWSVPGVGEQFF.